Below are 3 T cell receptor beta chains sequenced from a single sample in a study of cytomegalovirus exposure and HLA in healthy donors. Here immunoSEQ multiplex PCR was the method, and the copy in TCRdb shows in-frame clones only, minus some. Of approximately 54,000 clones listed, about 92% are singletons. Sequenced: PBMCs. The origin of the receptors is a young woman in good health and CMV-seropositive.

The rearrangement uses TRBV30 and TRBJ2-6; D is unresolved. Germline assignment: CDR1 GTSNPN and CDR2 SVGIG (reference sequence). V lost 2 bases to trimming and J lost 0 bases, with 8 bases between them. The CDR3 is 15 residues long. The CDR3 sequence is CAWSPPNSGANVLTF. The CDR3 nucleotides read TGTGCCTGGAGTCCCCCAAACTCTGGGGCCAACGTCCTGACTTTC.

V is TRBV7-3 and J is TRBJ1-2; D remains unclear. The CDR3 is 13 residues long. The V end lost 0 bases, the J end lost 4 bases, and 6 bases lay between the germline ends. The V gene's germline CDR1 is SGHTA and CDR2 FQGTGA. DNA for the CDR3: TGTGCCAGCAGCTTAACGACGGGCTATGGCTACACCTTC. This sequence encodes CASSLTTGYGYTF.

DNA for the CDR3: TGTGCCAGCAGTTTATCCGGGACAGGGCCTGGCTATGGCTACACCTTC. Its translation: CASSLSGTGPGYGYTF. The chain links TRBV27 to TRBJ1-2, with 9 bases matching TRBD1. Trimming removed 0 bases from V and 4 bases from J; junction bases left unmatched: 6. The germline CDR1 and CDR2 sequences are MNHEY and SMNVEV (reference sequence). The CDR3 loop spans 16 amino acids.